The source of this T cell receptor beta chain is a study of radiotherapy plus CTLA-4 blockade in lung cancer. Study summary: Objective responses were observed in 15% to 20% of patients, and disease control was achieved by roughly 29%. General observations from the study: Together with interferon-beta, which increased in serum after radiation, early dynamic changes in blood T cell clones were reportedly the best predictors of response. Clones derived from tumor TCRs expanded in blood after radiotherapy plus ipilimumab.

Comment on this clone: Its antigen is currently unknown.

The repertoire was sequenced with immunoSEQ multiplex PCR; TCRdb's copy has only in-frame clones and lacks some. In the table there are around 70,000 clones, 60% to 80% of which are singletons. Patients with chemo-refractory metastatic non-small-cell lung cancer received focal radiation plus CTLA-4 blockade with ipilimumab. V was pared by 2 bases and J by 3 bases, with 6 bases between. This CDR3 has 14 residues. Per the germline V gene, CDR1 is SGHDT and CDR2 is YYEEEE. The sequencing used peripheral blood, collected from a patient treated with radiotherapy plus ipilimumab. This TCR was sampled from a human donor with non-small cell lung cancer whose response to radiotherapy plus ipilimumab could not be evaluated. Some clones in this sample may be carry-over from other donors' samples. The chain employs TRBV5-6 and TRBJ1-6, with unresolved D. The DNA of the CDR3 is TGTGCCAGCAGCTTTTACAGCTATAATTCACCCCTCCACTTT. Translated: CASSFYSYNSPLHF. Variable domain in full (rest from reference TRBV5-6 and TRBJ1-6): DAGVTQSPTHLIKTRGQQVTLRCSPKSGHDTVSWYQQALGQGPQFIFQYYEEEERQRGNFPDRFSGHQFPNYSSELNVNALLLGDSALYLCASSFYSYNSPLHFGNGTRLTVT.